The clone carrying this T cell receptor (delta chain) turned up a few times. TCRdb pairs this DNA with a much larger clone's protein that differs at residue 11, likely a read error; the protein shown was translated from the DNA. The data derive from a study of γδ T cells in repeated Plasmodium falciparum infection. The CDR3 totals 17 residues. Germline V gene sequence: CDR1 TSWWSYY, CDR2 QGS. V lost 5 bases to trimming and J lost 1 base, with 20 bases between them. Bulk repertoires came from Vgamma9/Vdelta2+ or Vdelta2-negative gammadelta T cells flow-sorted from PBMC. TCRdb redid clone calling on the multiplex PCR reads using CATT. The table includes about 93,000 delta-chain clones, approximately 0.92% detected once.

This clonotype originated in a pool of human donors (malaria-infected and uninfected, not separated). The chain combines TRDV1 with TRDJ1, with a possible D match to TRDD3 (6 bases). TCRdb records no J gene; here it was assigned by comparing the DNA to germline. The sample comprised gamma-delta T cells from blood. This chain's CDR3 is CALGTSTNWESTDKLIF. The DNA for the CDR3 is TGTGCTCTTGGGACTTCTACAAACTGGGAGAGCACCGATAAACTCATCTTT.